This T cell receptor beta chain was captured by sequencing in a study of cytomegalovirus exposure and HLA in healthy donors. General study points: Cytomegalovirus-associated status was assigned to approximately 160 TCR beta chains. That first-cohort TCR clusters tended to co-occur in the 130 or so validation repertoires was found in a later analysis. As confirmed in vitro, three CMV-associated chains were specific for CMV antigens.

From germline, CDR1 is LNHDA and CDR2 SQIVND (reference sequence). CDR3 size: 13 residues. V lost 6 bases to trimming and J lost 1 base, with 9 bases between them. Separate from the 666-subject first cohort was the roughly 120-subject validation cohort, to which the donors belonged. With regard to this clone: The target antigen is unknown.

Only in-frame clones appear in the TCRdb table, and some are missing; sequencing was by immunoSEQ multiplex PCR. The sample lists 200,000 to 250,000 clones, roughly 84% occurring once. The sequence came from a woman aged 25-40 years in good health and CMV-seropositive. The sequenced sample consisted of PBMCs. The V gene is TRBV19, the J gene TRBJ1-1, with a tentative D call TRBD1 (6 bases). The CDR3 here is CASSWTENTEAFF. CDR3 DNA: TGTGCCAGTAGCTGGACAGAGAACACTGAAGCTTTCTTT.